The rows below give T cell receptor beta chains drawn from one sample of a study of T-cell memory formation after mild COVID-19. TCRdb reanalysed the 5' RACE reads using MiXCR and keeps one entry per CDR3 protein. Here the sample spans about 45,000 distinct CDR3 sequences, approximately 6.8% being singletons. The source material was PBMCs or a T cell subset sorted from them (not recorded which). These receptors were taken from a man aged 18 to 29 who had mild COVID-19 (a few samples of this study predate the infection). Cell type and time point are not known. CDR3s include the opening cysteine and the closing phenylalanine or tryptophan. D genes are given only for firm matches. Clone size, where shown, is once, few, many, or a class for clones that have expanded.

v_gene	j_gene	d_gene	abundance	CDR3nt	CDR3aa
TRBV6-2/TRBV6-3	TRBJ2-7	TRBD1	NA	TGTGCCAGCAGTTACGGCCGGGACAGGGGCCACGAGCAGTACTTC	CASSYGRDRGHEQYF
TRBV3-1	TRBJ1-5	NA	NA	TGTGCCAGCAGTCAGGGAGCCAATCAGCCCCAGCATTTT	CASSQGANQPQHF
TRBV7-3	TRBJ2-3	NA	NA	TGTGCCAGCAGCTTAGGGGGGTCGGCAGATACGCAGTATTTT	CASSLGGSADTQYF
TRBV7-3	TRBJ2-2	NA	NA	TGTGCCAGCAGCCCGACAGTCACCGGGGAGCTGTTTTTT	CASSPTVTGELFF
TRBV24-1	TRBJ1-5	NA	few	TGTGCCACGGTGGATAGCAATCAGCCCCAGCATTTT	CATVDSNQPQHF
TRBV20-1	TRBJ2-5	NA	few	TGCAGTGCTAGAAGGCAGGGCTTAGGCGAGACCCAGTACTTC	CSARRQGLGETQYF
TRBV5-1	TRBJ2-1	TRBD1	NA	TGCGCCAGCAGCTTGGGGGGGACAGGTCGGAGCAATGAGCAGTTCTTC	CASSLGGTGRSNEQFF
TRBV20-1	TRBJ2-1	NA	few	TGCAGTGCTAGAGCTCCCAATGTGGCTGAGCAGTTCTTC	CSARAPNVAEQFF
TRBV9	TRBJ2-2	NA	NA	TGTGCCAGCAGCGTAGCGTTCACCGGGGAGCTGTTTTTT	CASSVAFTGELFF
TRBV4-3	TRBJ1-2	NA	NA	TGCGCCAGCAGCCAAGAATTGGCAGGTCGGGGCTACACCTTC	CASSQELAGRGYTF
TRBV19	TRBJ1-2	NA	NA	TGTGCCAGCCAGGGGCGTCAGGGCTATGGCTACACCTTC	CASQGRQGYGYTF
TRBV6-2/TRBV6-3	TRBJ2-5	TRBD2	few	TGTGCCAGCAGCCCTTGGACTAGCGGACCAGAGACCCAGTACTTC	CASSPWTSGPETQYF
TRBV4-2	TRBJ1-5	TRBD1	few	TGTGCCAGCAGCCAAGATGACAGGGAAACTGGTCAGCCCCAGCATTTT	CASSQDDRETGQPQHF
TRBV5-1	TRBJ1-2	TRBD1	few	TGCGCCAGCAGCCCGGGACAGGGTGAGGGCTACACCTTC	CASSPGQGEGYTF
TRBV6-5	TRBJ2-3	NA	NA	TGTGCCAGCACCCCCCCCGGCAGGTCAGATACGCAGTATTTT	CASTPPGRSDTQYF
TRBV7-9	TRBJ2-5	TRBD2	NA	TGTGCCAGCAGCTTAAGTTCCGGGGGGGAGACCCAGTACTTC	CASSLSSGGETQYF
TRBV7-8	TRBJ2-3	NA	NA	TGTGCCAGCAGCTACAGAGGGGTGGGGGGAACAGATACGCAGTATTTT	CASSYRGVGGTDTQYF
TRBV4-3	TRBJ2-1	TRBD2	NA	TGCGCCAGCAGCCCCGGCCTAGCGGGGGTCAACAATGAGCAGTTCTTC	CASSPGLAGVNNEQFF
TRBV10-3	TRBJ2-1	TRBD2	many	TGTGCCATCAGTGAGCCCGAGCGGGGGGGGTACAATGAGCAGTTCTTC	CAISEPERGGYNEQFF
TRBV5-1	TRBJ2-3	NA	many	TGCGCCAGCAGCCCCGGACGTCAGAGCACAGATACGCAGTATTTT	CASSPGRQSTDTQYF
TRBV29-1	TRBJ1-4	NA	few	TGCAGCGTAGCCCCAGGGGTGAGAGGTGAAAAACTGTTTTTT	CSVAPGVRGEKLFF
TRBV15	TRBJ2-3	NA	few	TGTGCCACCAGCCCCATGGGAGATACGCAGTATTTT	CATSPMGDTQYF
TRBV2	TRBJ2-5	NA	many	TGTGCCAGCAGTCCCCGGATAGAGACCCAGTACTTC	CASSPRIETQYF
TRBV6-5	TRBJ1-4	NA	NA	TGTGCCAGCAGTTCCCCGCAGGGAGGTGAAAAACTGTTTTTT	CASSSPQGGEKLFF
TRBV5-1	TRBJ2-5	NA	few	TGCGCCAGCAGCCCGACGCGGGGTTCTGAGACCCAGTACTTC	CASSPTRGSETQYF
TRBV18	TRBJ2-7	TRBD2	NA	TGTGCCAGCTCACCACAGGGACTAGGGGCGGACGAGCAGTACTTC	CASSPQGLGADEQYF
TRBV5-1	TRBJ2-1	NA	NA	TGCGCCAGCAGCTTGACAGGCGACCCTAACAATGAGCAGTTCTTC	CASSLTGDPNNEQFF
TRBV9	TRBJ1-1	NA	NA	TGTGCCAGCAGCGTAGGGCAGATGAACACTGAAGCTTTCTTT	CASSVGQMNTEAFF
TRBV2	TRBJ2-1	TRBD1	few	TGTGCCAGCAGGGACAGGGGTTGGGAGCAGTTCTTC	CASRDRGWEQFF
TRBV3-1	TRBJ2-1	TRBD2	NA	TGTGCCAGCAGCCAAGATACAATGGGGGGGAATGAGCAGTTCTTC	CASSQDTMGGNEQFF
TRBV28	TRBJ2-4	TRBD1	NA	TGTGCCAGCAGTAGATCAACGACAGGGGGAAACATTCAGTACTTC	CASSRSTTGGNIQYF
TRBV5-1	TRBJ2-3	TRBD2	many	TGCGCCAGCAGCTTCCGCCAGCGGGGGGGCACAGATACGCAGTATTTT	CASSFRQRGGTDTQYF
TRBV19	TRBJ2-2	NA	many	TGTGCCAGTAGATATAGGTTGGCGAGCACCGGGGAGCTGTTTTTT	CASRYRLASTGELFF
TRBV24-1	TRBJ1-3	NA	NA	TGTGCCACCCCCGGCCGCGTTGCGACGCTCTGGAGAAACACCATATATTTT	CATPGRVATLWRNTIYF
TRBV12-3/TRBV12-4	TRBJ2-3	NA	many	TGTGCCAGCGGTTCCCTCAGGGAGGCAGATACGCAGTATTTT	CASGSLREADTQYF
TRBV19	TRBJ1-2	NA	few	TGTGCCAGTAGCCTACGGGGCAGCTATGGCTACACCTTC	CASSLRGSYGYTF
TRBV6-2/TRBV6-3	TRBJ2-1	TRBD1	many	TGTGCCAGCAGTTATTCCGACAGGGTCTACAATGAGCAGTTCTTC	CASSYSDRVYNEQFF
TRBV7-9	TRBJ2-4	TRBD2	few	TGTGCCAGCAGCAGACGGACTAGCGGGGGGGCGGACATTCAGTACTTC	CASSRRTSGGADIQYF
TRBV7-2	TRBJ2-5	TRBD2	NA	TGTGCCAGCAGCCGAAGCGGGGGGGCTGGAGAGACCCAGTACTTC	CASSRSGGAGETQYF
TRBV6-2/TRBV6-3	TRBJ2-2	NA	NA	TGTGCCAGCAGTTACTCTTTAGTAACCGGGGAGCTGTTTTTT	CASSYSLVTGELFF
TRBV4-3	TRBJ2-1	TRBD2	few	TGCGCCAGCAGCCAAGATGAAGCGGGGGCCTCCTACAATGAGCAGTTCTTC	CASSQDEAGASYNEQFF
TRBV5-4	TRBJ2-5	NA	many	TGTGCCAGCAGCTCCGGGACTTCAGAGACCCAGTACTTC	CASSSGTSETQYF
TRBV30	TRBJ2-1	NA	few	TGTGCCTGGAAGTCAAAGAGCAGGAATGAGCAGTTCTTC	CAWKSKSRNEQFF